A selection of T cell receptor beta chains follows, all from one sample in a study of T cells after posttransplantation cyclophosphamide. Clones were read by immunoSEQ multiplex PCR, and TCRdb kept only the in-frame ones, dropping some. The data hold tens of thousands of clones, with roughly 93% observed a single time. Specimen: PBMCs. These receptors were taken from a woman aged 45-65 years in good health and a related stem cell transplant donor. Both conserved end residues are part of each CDR3. Size values are once, few and many counts, or a class for expanded clones, and some rows have none.

J gene,CDR3 length,V gene,clone size,CDR3 protein
TRBJ2-2,15,TRBV27,NA,CASSDREVNTGELFF
TRBJ1-5,16,TRBV19,NA,CASSMATGPANQPQHF
TRBJ1-5,14,TRBV5-5,NA,CASSNMWGEQPQHF
TRBJ1-2,16,TRBV28,NA,CASSSQDRGGYYGYTF
TRBJ1-1,14,TRBV4-1,NA,CASSRTGGHTEAFF
TRBJ2-5,13,TRBV5-1,NA,CASKGLAGETQYF
TRBJ2-7,18,TRBV7-9,NA,CASSVSGTGTPYPYEQYF
TRBJ1-6,15,TRBV9,NA,CASSGGQGAGSPLHF
TRBJ1-2,15,TRBV6-6,NA,CASSWVSRRAVGYTF
TRBJ2-4,16,TRBV30,NA,CAWAAGQALAKNIQYF
TRBJ2-2,16,TRBV7-9,NA,CASKQTSSSDTGELFF
TRBJ2-7,16,TRBV5-1,NA,CASSLQPGQGAGEQYF
TRBJ1-2,16,TRBV5-6,NA,CASSLGEAPANYGYTF
TRBJ1-5,18,TRBV23-1,NA,CASSHRGRERSGSQPQHF
TRBJ2-1,14,TRBV7-8,NA,CASSPGGADNEQFF
TRBJ2-1,16,TRBV9,NA,CASSVSGGLSYNEQFF
TRBJ2-7,16,TRBV5-1,NA,CASPTSGPQRSYEQYF
TRBJ2-2,15,TRBV9,NA,CASSVGTVVAGELFF
TRBJ2-5,16,TRBV6-6,NA,CASSSDSGWLQETQYF
TRBJ2-3,17,TRBV5-1,NA,CASSSAGTSGKTDTQYF
TRBJ1-2,15,TRBV6-6,NA,CASSSRDRGNYGYTF
TRBJ1-3,20,TRBV13,NA,CASSFGTPAGGAGSGNTIYF
TRBJ2-3,14,TRBV6-1,once,CASNIERGTDTQYF
TRBJ2-2,15,TRBV5-1,NA,CASSERTAQTGELFF
TRBJ1-3,12,TRBV30,once,CAWSPSGNTIYF
TRBJ2-5,12,TRBV10-2,NA,CASRQTQETQYF
TRBJ2-2,15,TRBV6-5,NA,CASRIAGANTGELFF
TRBJ1-6,15,TRBV2,NA,CASSETTISDSPLHF
TRBJ2-7,19,TRBV4-2,NA,CASSQDRVLAGGQIYEQYF
TRBJ1-4,12,TRBV19,NA,CASSSTFEKLFF
TRBJ2-4,14,TRBV5-4,NA,CASSRKDNKNIQYF
TRBJ2-5,17,TRBV7-3,NA,CASSPTTSGTLQETQYF
TRBJ2-5,15,TRBV25-1,NA,CASSPLAGGDETQYF
TRBJ2-7,14,TRBV11-2,NA,CASSLVAGLYEQYF
TRBJ1-3,14,TRBV19,NA,CASSYRGPGNTIYF
TRBJ2-7,17,TRBV9,NA,CASSPRPAGGPSYEQYF